This is a list of T cell receptor beta chains from one sample in a study of CD8+CD57+ T cells in acquired aplastic anemia. TCRdb redid the calling of the reads with MiXCR, one entry per CDR3 protein. This table holds about 400,000 distinct CDR3 sequences, 55% to 75% found once. The sequenced sample consisted of sorted CD4+, CD8+, or CD8+CD57+ T cells (not recorded which) from PBMCs. The receptor set was obtained from a human donor in good health, serving as a control. CDR3s include the opening cysteine and the closing phenylalanine or tryptophan. A D gene is named only where the DNA matches it firmly. Clone size is not always given. Where it is, it says once, few, many or a class for expanded clones.

j_gene: TRBJ1-4
abundance: many
v_gene: TRBV2
d_gene: -
CDR3nt: TGTGCCAGCAGAGGGGAAGCCGGGGAAAAACTGTTTTTT
CDR3aa: CASRGEAGEKLFF

j_gene: TRBJ1-6
abundance: -
v_gene: TRBV19
d_gene: TRBD1
CDR3nt: TGTGCCAGTAGTCCCCCGGGACAGCTTAATTCACCCCTCCACTTT
CDR3aa: CASSPPGQLNSPLHF

j_gene: TRBJ2-5
abundance: -
v_gene: TRBV7-2
d_gene: -
CDR3nt: TGTGCCAGCAGCGGGGCCGGGGGCGAACCGGAGACCCAGTACTTC
CDR3aa: CASSGAGGEPETQYF

j_gene: TRBJ1-6
abundance: many
v_gene: TRBV30
d_gene: -
CDR3nt: TGTGCCTGGGGGGATTTTCTCTCCTATAATTCACCCCTCCACTTT
CDR3aa: CAWGDFLSYNSPLHF

j_gene: TRBJ1-5
abundance: -
v_gene: TRBV10-3
d_gene: TRBD1
CDR3nt: TGTGCCACCTCCGGGACAGGGGATCAGCCCCAGCATTTT
CDR3aa: CATSGTGDQPQHF

j_gene: TRBJ1-4
abundance: -
v_gene: TRBV30
d_gene: -
CDR3nt: TGTGCCTGGAGTACGGGACCGCTTAATGAACCACTGTTTTTT
CDR3aa: CAWSTGPLNEPLFF

j_gene: TRBJ2-2
abundance: -
v_gene: TRBV7-2
d_gene: -
CDR3nt: TGTGCCAGCAGCTCGTCGGCTGGCCTCTACGGGCAGTACTTTTTT
CDR3aa: CASSSSAGLYGQYFF

j_gene: TRBJ2-1
abundance: -
v_gene: TRBV7-8
d_gene: TRBD1
CDR3nt: TGTGCCACCAGCAGTGCCCGGGACAGGGCAAATGAGCAGTTCTTC
CDR3aa: CATSSARDRANEQFF

j_gene: TRBJ2-1
abundance: -
v_gene: TRBV9
d_gene: -
CDR3nt: TGTGCCAGCAGCCCGCGCCCGGGAAAGGACGGAAATGAGCAGTTCTTC
CDR3aa: CASSPRPGKDGNEQFF

j_gene: TRBJ2-1
abundance: -
v_gene: TRBV10-2
d_gene: -
CDR3nt: TGCGCCAGCAGCGTGGAGACAGAGTACAATGAGCAGTTCTTC
CDR3aa: CASSVETEYNEQFF

j_gene: TRBJ2-3
abundance: -
v_gene: TRBV12-3/TRBV12-4
d_gene: -
CDR3nt: TGTGCCAGCAGTGAGAGTAGCATGGATACGCAGTATTTT
CDR3aa: CASSESSMDTQYF

j_gene: TRBJ1-4
abundance: -
v_gene: TRBV18
d_gene: -
CDR3nt: TGTGCCAGCTCACCGGAAGGAACTAATGGAAAACTGTTTTTT
CDR3aa: CASSPEGTNGKLFF

j_gene: TRBJ2-7
abundance: -
v_gene: TRBV7-6
d_gene: -
CDR3nt: TGTGCCAGCAGCTTACGGGGTCGGGTGGATATCCGGTACTTC
CDR3aa: CASSLRGRVDIRYF

j_gene: TRBJ1-2
abundance: once
v_gene: TRBV12-3/TRBV12-4
d_gene: -
CDR3nt: TGTGCCAGCCGTACCAACGGAGATAAGAGACCCTTC
CDR3aa: CASRTNGDKRPF

j_gene: TRBJ2-5
abundance: many
v_gene: TRBV7-3
d_gene: TRBD1
CDR3nt: TGTGCCAGCAGCCGAGGGACAGAAGAGACCCAGTACTTC
CDR3aa: CASSRGTEETQYF

j_gene: TRBJ2-7
abundance: -
v_gene: TRBV5-1
d_gene: -
CDR3nt: TGTGCCAGCAGCCTCGTGGGAGATCCTGTCCACGAGCAGTACTTC
CDR3aa: CASSLVGDPVHEQYF

j_gene: TRBJ2-5
abundance: -
v_gene: TRBV6-5
d_gene: TRBD1
CDR3nt: TGTGCCAGCAGTCCCTTAGCGGGACAGGGGGTACCTCACCAGTACTTC
CDR3aa: CASSPLAGQGVPHQYF

j_gene: TRBJ2-5
abundance: -
v_gene: TRBV19
d_gene: -
CDR3nt: TGTGCCAGTAGTGTATCAAGACAGACCCAAGAGACCCAGTACTTC
CDR3aa: CASSVSRQTQETQYF

j_gene: TRBJ2-3
abundance: many
v_gene: TRBV5-1
d_gene: TRBD1
CDR3nt: TGCGCCAGCAGCTTAGGTGTGGGACAGGGGACAGATACGCAGTATTTT
CDR3aa: CASSLGVGQGTDTQYF

j_gene: TRBJ2-3
abundance: -
v_gene: TRBV7-9
d_gene: -
CDR3nt: TGTGCCAGCAGCGGCGAAGGTGATAGCAATCAGCCCCAGCAGTATTTT
CDR3aa: CASSGEGDSNQPQQYF

j_gene: TRBJ2-3
abundance: many
v_gene: TRBV7-6
d_gene: -
CDR3nt: TGTGCCAGCAGCTTAGAGCAGGGTATTATTACAGATACGCAGTATTTT
CDR3aa: CASSLEQGIITDTQYF

j_gene: TRBJ2-3
abundance: -
v_gene: TRBV9
d_gene: TRBD2
CDR3nt: TGTGCCAGCAGTACTAGCGGGGGTACAGATACGCAGTATTTT
CDR3aa: CASSTSGGTDTQYF

j_gene: TRBJ2-3
abundance: once
v_gene: TRBV10-2
d_gene: -
CDR3nt: TGCGCCAGCAGTGAAACAGGAGCTACAGATACGCAGTATTTT
CDR3aa: CASSETGATDTQYF

j_gene: TRBJ1-5
abundance: -
v_gene: TRBV7-6
d_gene: -
CDR3nt: TGTGCCACCAGCTTAGCCTACAATGAGCATCTCTCCGGGCATTTT
CDR3aa: CATSLAYNEHLSGHF

j_gene: TRBJ2-3
abundance: many
v_gene: TRBV7-9
d_gene: -
CDR3nt: TGTGCCAGCACCTGGACGGGGGCCACAGATACGCAGTATTTT
CDR3aa: CASTWTGATDTQYF

j_gene: TRBJ2-5
abundance: many
v_gene: TRBV12-5
d_gene: TRBD2
CDR3nt: TGTGCTAGTGGTTTGTCCCCCGGGGCGGGGGGGCCAGGAGAGACCCAGTACTTC
CDR3aa: CASGLSPGAGGPGETQYF

j_gene: TRBJ2-1
abundance: many
v_gene: TRBV20-1
d_gene: -
CDR3nt: TGCAGTGCTAGCGCGGGTCCCCGTTCCAATGAGCAGTTCTTC
CDR3aa: CSASAGPRSNEQFF

j_gene: TRBJ1-6
abundance: -
v_gene: TRBV2
d_gene: TRBD1
CDR3nt: TGTGCCAGCAGCTTAGTGGCAGGGGGGGATCCGCCCCACCACTTT
CDR3aa: CASSLVAGGDPPHHF

j_gene: TRBJ2-2
abundance: few
v_gene: TRBV6-9
d_gene: TRBD1
CDR3nt: TGTGCCAGCAGTGGACAGGTCCCTAAGGGGCTGTTTTTT
CDR3aa: CASSGQVPKGLFF

j_gene: TRBJ1-1
abundance: -
v_gene: TRBV6-5
d_gene: TRBD1
CDR3nt: TGTGCCAGCAGTCCCGGGACAGCTGAAGCTTTCTTT
CDR3aa: CASSPGTAEAFF

j_gene: TRBJ2-7
abundance: -
v_gene: TRBV5-4
d_gene: -
CDR3nt: TGTGCCAGCAGCCGAGAACGCGGCCCCGTTGTCGATTCGAACTACGAGCAGTACTTC
CDR3aa: CASSRERGPVVDSNYEQYF

j_gene: TRBJ1-6
abundance: -
v_gene: TRBV7-2
d_gene: -
CDR3nt: TGTGCCAGCAGCTTAGACCCGCACGAGAAGTACTTCGGGTTT
CDR3aa: CASSLDPHEKYFGF

j_gene: TRBJ1-1
abundance: -
v_gene: TRBV2
d_gene: -
CDR3nt: TGTGCCAGCAGCTTAGCGGGCCGGAGCGGACGGACTGAAGCTTTCTTT
CDR3aa: CASSLAGRSGRTEAFF

j_gene: TRBJ2-5
abundance: many
v_gene: TRBV7-9
d_gene: -
CDR3nt: TGTGCCAGCAGCTCCACGGACCGCGAAGAGACCCAGTACTTC
CDR3aa: CASSSTDREETQYF

j_gene: TRBJ2-3
abundance: -
v_gene: TRBV20-1
d_gene: TRBD2
CDR3nt: TGCAGTGCTAGAGAGGAACAGCGGGGGGGTGGTGGTACGCAGTATTTT
CDR3aa: CSAREEQRGGGGTQYF

j_gene: TRBJ2-7
abundance: -
v_gene: TRBV20-1
d_gene: TRBD1
CDR3nt: TGCAGTGCCAAGATGGGGGAACAGGGGGCTAGAGAGCAGTACTTC
CDR3aa: CSAKMGEQGAREQYF

j_gene: TRBJ1-1
abundance: -
v_gene: TRBV2
d_gene: -
CDR3nt: TGTGCTAGCAGCTCACGGCCTAACACTGAAGCTCTCTTT
CDR3aa: CASSSRPNTEALF

j_gene: TRBJ1-5
abundance: -
v_gene: TRBV7-3
d_gene: -
CDR3nt: TGTGCCAGCAGCTTAGACTCCGGGGGATCAAACGAGCATTTT
CDR3aa: CASSLDSGGSNEHF

j_gene: TRBJ2-3
abundance: once
v_gene: TRBV2
d_gene: -
CDR3nt: TGTGCCAGCAGTGGGGGGGATGGGCTCACAGATACGCAGTATTTT
CDR3aa: CASSGGDGLTDTQYF